This T cell receptor (beta chain) was profiled in a study of cytomegalovirus exposure and HLA in healthy donors (dated by TCRdb to 2016 to 2017). General notes on the study: An earlier analysis of several hundred of the donors reported about 280 Gb of sequence data and 90 million to 120 million unique TCR beta sequences obtained from around 180 million T cells. An early release covering roughly 580 HLA-typed donors comprised roughly 300 gigabases of sequencing data and roughly 86 million unique TCR sequences. The genetic ancestry cluster associated with self-reported Caucasian donors included about 84% of the approximately 410 genotyped donors. The study was designed to test whether signatures of past pathogen exposure could be identified by cataloging public T cell receptors. The T cell repertoires of some 670 subjects were profiled by immunosequencing and related to cytomegalovirus serostatus. Along with the roughly 610-subject first cohort, a separate validation cohort of over a hundred different subjects was used. To predict cytomegalovirus infection status, the study brought together high-throughput TCR immunosequencing, statistical association of individual TCRs with disease status, and machine learning. In a later analysis, previously published TCR beta repertoires from about 640 donors were re-analyzed and high-resolution HLA genotyping was added so that TCR occurrence patterns could be studied. Rather than drawing on any new phenotypic data, the later analysis identified candidate immune exposures from TCR beta sequences and the way those sequences occurred across donors. In an earlier analysis of several hundred of the donors, high-throughput TCR beta sequencing was used to judge whether each TCR beta V gene segment behaved as functional or pseudogenic. Alongside the repertoire data, information on donor age, sex, ethnicity and CMV serostatus was compiled. In a later genetic analysis, genome-wide SNP genotypes for about 55% of the roughly 670 donors were used, and that subset was treated as a discovery cohort. All discovery cohort repertoires had been generated using a single sequencing platform. HLA typing included class I and class II loci at four-digit resolution. Typing coverage differed by locus: A, B, C, DRB1 and DQB1 were typed in roughly 629-630 donors, DQA1 in about 560, DPA1 in approximately 610, and DPB1 in around 440. Four or five DR-DQ haplotypes were handled as single units for association and clustering, since linkage in the cohort was strong. Among over 350 genotyped donors of the cohort, an average of approximately 250,000 unique TCR beta nucleotide sequences were sequenced per donor, roughly 20% of them non-productive. Results and caveats for the whole study, not just this receptor: Across donors, most TCR sequences were observed very rarely, whereas some public TCRs were present in many individuals. When HLA alleles, especially DR and DQ, strongly co-occurred, attributing TCR associations to individual alleles was difficult. In the study, 150 to 200 TCR beta chains were listed as associated with cytomegalovirus. Compared with the approximately 710-donor mean, donors in an Asian-associated ancestry cluster had fewer N-insertions in productive TCRs, according to a later genetic analysis. A later analysis associated approximately 17,000 TCR beta sequences with specific HLA alleles at a false discovery rate of 0.05. An association between a missense DCLRE1C variant and V-gene and J-gene trimming of TCR beta chains was found in a later genetic analysis and replicated in an independent cohort. In a later analysis, several top co-occurrence clusters were reported to appear linked to parvovirus B19, influenza, CMV and Epstein-Barr virus. A further reported finding was that TCR beta sequences accurately predicted the HLA-A and HLA-B alleles for most subjects in the first cohort. Most CMV-associated TCR beta chains appeared to be HLA-restricted in a later analysis, and the HLA associations seemed to be driven largely by CMV exposure. The earlier analysis of 587 of the donors excluded some 15 rarely observed V segments, including chromosome 9 orphons, because counts were too low. Correlated functional status among segregating V segments might be attributable to linkage disequilibrium, but an unknown experimental factor could not be ruled out. Because some donors lacked HLA typing at each locus, the association tests relied only on the typed subset. A cluster of highly shared sequence variants was judged likely to represent a technical artifact of the sequencing pipeline. An earlier analysis of approximately 500 of the donors showed that most TCR beta V segments appeared in productive rearrangements either about 90% or about 30% of the time, which broadly matched IMGT annotations. A later analysis found that HLA-associated TCR beta chains were more clonally expanded and had lower generation probabilities than equally common non-associated chains. In this cohort, only TCR beta chains were sequenced, and detectable features were limited by the absence of alpha or paired-chain data. The classifier was reported to diagnose cytomegalovirus status with high specificity and sensitivity in both the original cohort and the validation cohort. Presence/absence analyses assumed roughly uniform sequencing depth across donors, an assumption that may not hold. The authors suggested that the approach could potentially be generalized to other disease states and immunological phenotypes. According to a later analysis, TCR association rates differed among HLA loci, with DRB1 alleles showing the most associated TCRs and HLA-C alleles showing the fewest. Some IMGT-functional V segments, including TRBV6-2 and TRBV6-3, could not be told apart with the 87-base-pair reads, so those segments were excluded. Immune exposure information for the cohort was limited to CMV serostatus. In vitro tests confirmed that a few of the cytomegalovirus-associated TCR beta chains recognize cytomegalovirus antigens.

Libraries were constructed by the immunoSEQ multiplex PCR assay. The multiplex PCR relied on a mix of 60 forward primers for TCR Vbeta segments and 13 reverse primers for TCR Jbeta segments. The CDR3 region of rearranged TCR beta genes was amplified from genomic DNA by a multiplex PCR assay. On the Illumina HiSeq System, the amplified TCR beta libraries were sequenced as 87-base-pair reads. Per the authors' processing: A later analysis counted approximately 84 million unique TCR beta chains across the 550 to 750 repertoires, and 9.5 million to 11 million of these chains were shared by at least two donors. Raw reads were error-corrected and collapsed into unique sequences by a nearest-neighbor algorithm in which closely related sequences were merged to remove PCR and sequencing errors. CDR3 sequences were aligned to IMGT reference sequences to assign V, D and J gene segments. For a sequence to be retained, a match of at least six nucleotides to both a V gene segment and a J gene segment was required. A rearrangement counted as productive if the CDR3 had no stop codons and remained in frame with V and J, and every other rearrangement counted as non-productive. CDR3 was defined by IMGT convention, running from the second conserved V-encoded cysteine to the conserved J-encoded phenylalanine. The earlier analysis of 450 to 750 of the donors excluded any sequence lacking an unambiguous match to a single V gene segment. An earlier analysis of over 450 of the donors classified V segments as functional when productive rearrangements were above 56.7% and as segregating when the standard deviation between donors was above 5%. To diagnose cytomegalovirus status from the catalog of TCR beta chain sequences, a statistical classification framework was built. V and J gene assignment, in a later analysis, came from comparing TCR nucleotide sequences with IMGT/GENE-DB human TR gene sequences. In a later analysis, CDR3 sequences and most-parsimonious VDJ recombination scenarios were assigned using the TCRdist pipeline. In a later analysis, every TCR beta chain was defined by the combination of its CDR3 amino acid sequence and its V-gene family, and reads without a unique V-gene family were dropped. To address suspected cross-contamination and a sequencing artifact, a later analysis removed around 600 highly shared, low-generation-probability nucleotide sequences. In a later analysis, a clonal expansion index was calculated for each public chain from normalized within-repertoire ranks of inferred template counts. In a later analysis, generation probabilities were computed using a VDJ recombination model fitted to out-of-frame rearrangements, and the results were checked against IGoR. A later analysis scored TCR-TCR, TCR-HLA and TCR-CMV co-occurrence with hypergeometric tests, applying a repertoire-size bias correction to TCR pairs. False discovery rates were estimated in a later analysis by permuting HLA or CMV assignments 20 times. In a later analysis, co-occurring TCRs were grouped using DBSCAN, with TCRdist sequence similarity added in when clustering inside HLA-allele-positive subsets. For co-occurrence clustering, repertoires with fewer than 30,000 or more than 120,000 public chains were excluded, along with a handful of repertoires with anomalous nucleotide sharing. TCRdb mirrors the immuneACCESS table, restricted to in-frame sequences. Some clones are absent from its copies; in checked studies, under half trace to an unresolved V gene, and the reason for the others is unknown. V and J calls and clone size are those listed in that table; D and trimming were worked out from the DNA. The sample table shows some 130,000 clones, and roughly four fifths are seen once. Almost 6% of the sample lies in the top ten.

The cohort was made up of 650 to 700 healthy bone marrow donors. At the time of sampling, every cohort member was nominally healthy, though immune exposures that went unrecorded were likely present. The donor was CMV seropositive and was included in the group of some 290 seropositive cohort members. Every donor gave a peripheral blood sample, and the peripheral blood mononuclear cells from that sample were used for TCR beta sequencing. The Qiagen DNeasy Blood Extraction Kit was used to extract genomic DNA from the blood cell samples. From a lookup of the germline V gene (reference sequence), CDR1 and CDR2 are LNHDA and SQIVND. From its cysteine to its phenylalanine, the CDR3 spans 11 amino acids. Here the CDR3 DNA is all that survives: 33 bases in frame from base 1. As for this clone: Its cognate antigen has yet to be identified. No much larger clonotype is one base removed from it; base qualities were not supplied.

The receptor chain draws on TRBV19 and TRBJ1-4; too little of a D gene remains to name it. This clonotype was obtained from a woman aged 35 to 49 in good health and CMV-seropositive. Sequencing was performed on PBMCs. The sequenced DNA is TGTGCAGACGGAGGAAATGAAAAACTGTTTTTT. It codes for CADGGNEKLFF.